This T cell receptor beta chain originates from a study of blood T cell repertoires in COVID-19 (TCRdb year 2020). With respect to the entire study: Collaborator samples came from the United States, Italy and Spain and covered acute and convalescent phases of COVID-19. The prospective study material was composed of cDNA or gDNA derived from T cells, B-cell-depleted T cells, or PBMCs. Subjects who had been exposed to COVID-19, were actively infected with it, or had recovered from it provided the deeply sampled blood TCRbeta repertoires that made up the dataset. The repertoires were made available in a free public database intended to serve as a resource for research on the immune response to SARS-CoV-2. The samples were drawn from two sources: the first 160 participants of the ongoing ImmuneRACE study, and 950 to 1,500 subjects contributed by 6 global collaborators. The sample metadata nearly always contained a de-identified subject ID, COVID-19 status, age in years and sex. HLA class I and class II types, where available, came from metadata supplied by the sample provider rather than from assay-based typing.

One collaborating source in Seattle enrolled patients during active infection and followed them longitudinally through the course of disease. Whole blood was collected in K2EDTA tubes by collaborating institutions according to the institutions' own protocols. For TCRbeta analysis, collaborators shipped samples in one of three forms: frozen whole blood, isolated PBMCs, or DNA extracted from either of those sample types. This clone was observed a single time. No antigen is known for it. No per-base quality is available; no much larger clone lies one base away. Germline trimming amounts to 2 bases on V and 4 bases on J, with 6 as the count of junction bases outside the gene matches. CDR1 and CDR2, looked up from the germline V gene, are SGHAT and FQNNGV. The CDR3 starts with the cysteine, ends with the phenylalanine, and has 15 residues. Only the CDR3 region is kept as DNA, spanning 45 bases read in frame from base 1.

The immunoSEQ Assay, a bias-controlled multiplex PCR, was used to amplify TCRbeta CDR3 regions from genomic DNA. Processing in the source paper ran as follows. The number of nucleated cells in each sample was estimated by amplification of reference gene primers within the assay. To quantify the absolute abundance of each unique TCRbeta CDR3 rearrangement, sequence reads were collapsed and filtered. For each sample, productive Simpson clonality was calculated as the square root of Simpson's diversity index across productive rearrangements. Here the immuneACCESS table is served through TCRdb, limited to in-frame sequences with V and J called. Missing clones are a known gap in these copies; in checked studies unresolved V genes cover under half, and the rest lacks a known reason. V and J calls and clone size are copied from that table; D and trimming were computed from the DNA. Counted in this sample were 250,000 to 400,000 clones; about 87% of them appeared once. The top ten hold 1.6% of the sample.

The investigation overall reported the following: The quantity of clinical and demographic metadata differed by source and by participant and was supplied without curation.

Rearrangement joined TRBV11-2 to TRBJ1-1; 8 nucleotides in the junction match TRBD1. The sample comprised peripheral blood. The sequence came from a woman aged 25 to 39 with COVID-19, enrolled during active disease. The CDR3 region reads CASSLSGQGPTEAFF. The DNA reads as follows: TGTGCCAGCAGCTTAAGTGGACAGGGTCCCACTGAAGCTTTCTTT.